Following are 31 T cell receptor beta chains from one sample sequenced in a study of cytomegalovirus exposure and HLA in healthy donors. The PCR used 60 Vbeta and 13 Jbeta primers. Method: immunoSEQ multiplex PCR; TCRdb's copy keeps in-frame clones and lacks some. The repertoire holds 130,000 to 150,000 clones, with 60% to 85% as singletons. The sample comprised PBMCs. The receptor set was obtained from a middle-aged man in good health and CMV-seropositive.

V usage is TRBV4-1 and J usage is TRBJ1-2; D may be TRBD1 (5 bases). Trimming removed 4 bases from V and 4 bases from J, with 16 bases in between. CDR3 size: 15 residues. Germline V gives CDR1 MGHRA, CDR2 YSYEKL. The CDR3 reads CASSRPAGPSYGYTF. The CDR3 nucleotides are TGCGCCAGCAGCCGTCCGGCGGGACCGAGCTATGGCTACACCTTC.

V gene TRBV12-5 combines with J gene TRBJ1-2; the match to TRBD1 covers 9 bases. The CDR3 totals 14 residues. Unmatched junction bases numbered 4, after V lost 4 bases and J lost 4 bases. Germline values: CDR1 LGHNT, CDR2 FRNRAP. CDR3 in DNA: TGTGCTAGTGGTTCGGACAGGGGCCTCTATGGCTACACCTTC. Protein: CASGSDRGLYGYTF.

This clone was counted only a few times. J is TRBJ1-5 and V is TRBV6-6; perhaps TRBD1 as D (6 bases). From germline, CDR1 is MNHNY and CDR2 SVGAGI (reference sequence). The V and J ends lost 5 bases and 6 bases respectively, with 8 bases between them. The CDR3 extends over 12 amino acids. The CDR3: CASSPRGQPQHF. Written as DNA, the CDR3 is TGTGCCAGCAGTCCCAGGGGTCAGCCCCAGCATTTT.

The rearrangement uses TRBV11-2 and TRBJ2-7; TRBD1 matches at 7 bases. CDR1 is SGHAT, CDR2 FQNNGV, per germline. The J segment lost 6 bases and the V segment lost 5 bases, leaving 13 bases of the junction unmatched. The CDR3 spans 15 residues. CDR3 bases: TGTGCCAGCAGCCGATTGACAGGGATGCCCTTCGAGCAGTACTTC. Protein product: CASSRLTGMPFEQYF.

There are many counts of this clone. The CDR3 protein is CASSPSQFWSDGYTF. The CDR3 region has the DNA TGCGCCAGCAGCCCGTCACAGTTTTGGTCGGATGGCTACACCTTC. The genes are TRBV4-3 and TRBJ1-2; D is unclear. The germline V gene encodes CDR1 LGHNA and CDR2 YSLEER. Between the trimmed V and J ends, which lost 4 bases and 6 bases, there was a span of 18 bases. The CDR3 is made up of 15 amino acids.

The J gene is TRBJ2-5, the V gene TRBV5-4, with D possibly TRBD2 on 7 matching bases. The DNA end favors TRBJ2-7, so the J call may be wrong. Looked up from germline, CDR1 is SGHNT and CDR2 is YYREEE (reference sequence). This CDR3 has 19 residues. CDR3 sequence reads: CASSLWGSGVAGVSYEQYF. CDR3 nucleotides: TGTGCCAGCAGCTTGTGGGGCTCAGGGGTGGCGGGGGTTTCCTACGAGCAGTACTTC.

CDR3 residues: CASSVVGSTNYGYTF. The CDR3 DNA reads TGTGCCAGCAGCGTAGTGGGCAGCACTAACTATGGCTACACCTTC. The V gene is TRBV9, the J gene TRBJ1-2; no firm D call. The CDR3 extends over 15 amino acids. Germline CDR1 SGDLS, CDR2 YYNGEE. Between the trimmed V and J ends, which lost 0 bases and 0 bases, there was a span of 9 bases.

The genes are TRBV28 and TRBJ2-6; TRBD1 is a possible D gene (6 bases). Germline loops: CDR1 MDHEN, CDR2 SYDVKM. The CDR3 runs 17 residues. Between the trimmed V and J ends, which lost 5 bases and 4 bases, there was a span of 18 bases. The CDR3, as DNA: TGTGCCAGCAGTCCAGGGGTGGGGGCTCCCGGGGCCAACGTCCTGACTTTC. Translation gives CASSPGVGAPGANVLTF.

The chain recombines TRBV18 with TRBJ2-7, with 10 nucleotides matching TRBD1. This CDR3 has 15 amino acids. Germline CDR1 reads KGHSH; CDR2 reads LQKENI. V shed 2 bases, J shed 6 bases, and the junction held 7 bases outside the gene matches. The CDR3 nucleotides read TGTGCCAGCTCACCAGGCCGGACAGGGGGGATCGAGCAGTACTTC. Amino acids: CASSPGRTGGIEQYF.

Here the CDR3 DNA reads TGTGCCAGTTGGGGACTCAGGGGTAGCGGGGACCACAATGAGCAGTTCTTC. Residues: CASWGLRGSGDHNEQFF. This rearrangement joins TRBV28 to TRBJ2-1; TRBD2 aligns across 8 bases. Unmatched junction bases numbered 18, after V lost 9 bases and J lost 5 bases. This CDR3 is 17 amino acids long. CDR1 is MDHEN, CDR2 SYDVKM, per germline. The complete variable domain, with remaining parts taken from reference TRBV28 and TRBJ2-1, reads DVKVTQSSRYLVKRTGEKVFLECVQDMDHENMFWYRQDPGLGLRLIYFSYDVKMKEKGDIPEGYSVSREKKERFSLILESASTNQTSMYLCASWGLRGSGDHNEQFFGPGTRLTVL.

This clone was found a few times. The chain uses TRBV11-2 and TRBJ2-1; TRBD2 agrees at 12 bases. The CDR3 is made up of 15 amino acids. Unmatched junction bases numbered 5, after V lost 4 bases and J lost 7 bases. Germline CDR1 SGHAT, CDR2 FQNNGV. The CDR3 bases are TGTGCCAGCAGCTCGACTAGCGGGAGTGGGAATGAGCAGTTCTTC. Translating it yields CASSSTSGSGNEQFF.

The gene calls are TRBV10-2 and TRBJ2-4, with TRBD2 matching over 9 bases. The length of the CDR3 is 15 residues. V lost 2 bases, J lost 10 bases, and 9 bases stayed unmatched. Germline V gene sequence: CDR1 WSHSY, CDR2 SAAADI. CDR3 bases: TGCGCCAGCAGTGAGCCGACTAGCGGCCATTGGATTCAGTACTTC. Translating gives CASSEPTSGHWIQYF.

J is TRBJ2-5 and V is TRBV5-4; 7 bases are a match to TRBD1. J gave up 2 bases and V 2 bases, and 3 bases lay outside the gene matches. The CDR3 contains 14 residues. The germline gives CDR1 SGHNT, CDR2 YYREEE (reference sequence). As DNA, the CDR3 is TGTGCCAGCAGCTTCCCGGGACAGCAAGAGACCCAGTACTTC. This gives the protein CASSFPGQQETQYF.

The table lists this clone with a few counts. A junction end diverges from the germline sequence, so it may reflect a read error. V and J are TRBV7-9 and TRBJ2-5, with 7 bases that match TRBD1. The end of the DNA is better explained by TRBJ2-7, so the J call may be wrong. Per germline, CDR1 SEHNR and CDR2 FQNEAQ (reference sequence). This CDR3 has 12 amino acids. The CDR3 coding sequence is TGTTCCAGCAGCTTGGGACAGAACGAGCAGTACTTC. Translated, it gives CSSSLGQNEQYF.

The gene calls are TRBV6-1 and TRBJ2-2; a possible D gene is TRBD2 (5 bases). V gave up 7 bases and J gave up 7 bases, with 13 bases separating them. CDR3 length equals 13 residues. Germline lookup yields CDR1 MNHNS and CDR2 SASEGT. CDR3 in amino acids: CASTPEVGGELFF. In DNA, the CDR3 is TGTGCCAGCACCCCGGAGGTTGGCGGGGAGCTGTTTTTT.

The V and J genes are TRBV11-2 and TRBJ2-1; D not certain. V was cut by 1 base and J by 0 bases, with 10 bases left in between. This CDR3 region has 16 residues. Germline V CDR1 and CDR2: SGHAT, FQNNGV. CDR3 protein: CASSLVGPSSYNEQFF. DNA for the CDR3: TGTGCCAGCAGCTTAGTCGGCCCTAGCTCCTACAATGAGCAGTTCTTC.

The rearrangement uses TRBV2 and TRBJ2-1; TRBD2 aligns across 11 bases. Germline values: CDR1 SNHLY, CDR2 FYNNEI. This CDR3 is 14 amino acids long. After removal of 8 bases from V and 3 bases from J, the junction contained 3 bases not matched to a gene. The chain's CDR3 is CASLGTSGYNEQFF. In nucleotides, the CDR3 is TGTGCCAGCCTTGGGACTAGCGGCTACAATGAGCAGTTCTTC.

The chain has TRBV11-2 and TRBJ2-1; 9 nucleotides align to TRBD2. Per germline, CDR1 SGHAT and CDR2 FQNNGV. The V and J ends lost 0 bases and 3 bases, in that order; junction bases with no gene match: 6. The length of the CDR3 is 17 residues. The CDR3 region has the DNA TGTGCCAGCAGCTTAGAACTAGCGGGTCTAATCTACAATGAGCAGTTCTTC. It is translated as CASSLELAGLIYNEQFF.

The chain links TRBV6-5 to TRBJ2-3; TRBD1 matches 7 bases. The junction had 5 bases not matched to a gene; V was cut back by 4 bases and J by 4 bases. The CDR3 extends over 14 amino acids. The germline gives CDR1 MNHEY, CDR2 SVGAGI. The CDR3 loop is CASSSNQGADTQYF. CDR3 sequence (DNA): TGTGCCAGCAGTTCCAACCAGGGGGCAGATACGCAGTATTTT.

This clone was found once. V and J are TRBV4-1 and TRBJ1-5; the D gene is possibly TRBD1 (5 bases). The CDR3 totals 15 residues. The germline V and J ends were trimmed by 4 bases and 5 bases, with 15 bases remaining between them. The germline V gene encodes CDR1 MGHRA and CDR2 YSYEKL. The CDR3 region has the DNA TGCGCCAGCAGCCGTTTCGGGGGGGTAGATCAGCCCCAGCATTTT. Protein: CASSRFGGVDQPQHF.

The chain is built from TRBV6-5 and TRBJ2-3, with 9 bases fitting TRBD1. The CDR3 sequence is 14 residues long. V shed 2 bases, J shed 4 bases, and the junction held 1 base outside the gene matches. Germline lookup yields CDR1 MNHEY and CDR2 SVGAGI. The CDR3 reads CASSYRTGADTQYF. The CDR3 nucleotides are TGTGCCAGCAGTTACAGGACAGGGGCAGATACGCAGTATTTT.

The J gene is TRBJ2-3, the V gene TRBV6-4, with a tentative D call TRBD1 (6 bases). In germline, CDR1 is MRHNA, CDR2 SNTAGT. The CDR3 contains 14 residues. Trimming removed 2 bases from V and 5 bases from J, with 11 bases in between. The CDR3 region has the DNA TGTGCCAGCAGTGACCCAGGGGCTGGAGATACGCAGTATTTT. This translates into CASSDPGAGDTQYF.

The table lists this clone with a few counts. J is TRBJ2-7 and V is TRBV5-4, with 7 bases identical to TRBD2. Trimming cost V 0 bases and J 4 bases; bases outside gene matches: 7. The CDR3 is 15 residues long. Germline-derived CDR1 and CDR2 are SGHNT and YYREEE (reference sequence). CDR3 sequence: CASSLAAGVTYEQYF. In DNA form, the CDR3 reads TGTGCCAGCAGCTTGGCGGCGGGAGTAACATACGAGCAGTACTTC.

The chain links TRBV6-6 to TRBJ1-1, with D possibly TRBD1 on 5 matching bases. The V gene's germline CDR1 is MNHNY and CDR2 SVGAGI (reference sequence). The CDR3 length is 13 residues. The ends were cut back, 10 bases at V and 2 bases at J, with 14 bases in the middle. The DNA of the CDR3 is TGTGCCACCGAGACAGTGAGAAACACTGAAGCTTTCTTT. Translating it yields CATETVRNTEAFF.

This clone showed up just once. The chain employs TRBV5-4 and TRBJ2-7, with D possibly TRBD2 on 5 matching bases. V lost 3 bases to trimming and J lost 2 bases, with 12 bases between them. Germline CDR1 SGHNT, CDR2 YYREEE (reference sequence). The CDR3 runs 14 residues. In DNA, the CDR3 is TGTGCCAGCAGCTCAGGAGGCGGGCCCTACGAGCAGTACTTC. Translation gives CASSSGGGPYEQYF.

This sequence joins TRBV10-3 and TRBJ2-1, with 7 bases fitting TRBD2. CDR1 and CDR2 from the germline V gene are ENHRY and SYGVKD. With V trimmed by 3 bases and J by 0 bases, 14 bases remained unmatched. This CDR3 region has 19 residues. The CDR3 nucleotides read TGTGCCATCAGTGATTATGGCGGGGCGGGAGTCTTCTCCTACAATGAGCAGTTCTTC. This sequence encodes CAISDYGGAGVFSYNEQFF.

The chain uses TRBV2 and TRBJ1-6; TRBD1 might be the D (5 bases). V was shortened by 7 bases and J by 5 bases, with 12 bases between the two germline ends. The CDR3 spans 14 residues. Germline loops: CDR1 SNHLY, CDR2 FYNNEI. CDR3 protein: CASTLDSNNSPLHF. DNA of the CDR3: TGTGCCAGCACATTAGACAGCAATAATTCACCCCTCCACTTT.

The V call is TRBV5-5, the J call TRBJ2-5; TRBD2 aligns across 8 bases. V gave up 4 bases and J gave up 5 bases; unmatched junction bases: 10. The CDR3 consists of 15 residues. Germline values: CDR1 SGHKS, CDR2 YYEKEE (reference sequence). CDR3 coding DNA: TGTGCCAGCAGCCCGGGACTAGGAATGGGGGAGACCCAGTACTTC. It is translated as CASSPGLGMGETQYF.

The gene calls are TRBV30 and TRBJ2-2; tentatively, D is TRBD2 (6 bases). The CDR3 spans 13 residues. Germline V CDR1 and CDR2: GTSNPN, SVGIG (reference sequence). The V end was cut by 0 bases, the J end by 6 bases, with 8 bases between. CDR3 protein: CAWSVAGPGELFF. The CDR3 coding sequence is TGTGCCTGGAGTGTGGCGGGACCCGGGGAGCTGTTTTTT. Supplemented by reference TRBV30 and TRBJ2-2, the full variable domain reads SQTIHQWPATLVQPVGSPLSLECTVEGTSNPNLYWYRQAAGRGLQLLFYSVGIGQISSEVPQNLSASRPQDRQFILSSKKLLLSDSGFYLCAWSVAGPGELFFGEGSRLTVL.

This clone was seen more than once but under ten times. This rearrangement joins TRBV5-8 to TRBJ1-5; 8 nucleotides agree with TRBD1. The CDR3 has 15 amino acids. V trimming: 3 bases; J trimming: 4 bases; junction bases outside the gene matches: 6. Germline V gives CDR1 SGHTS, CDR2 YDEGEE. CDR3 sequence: CASSSGTGKNQPQHF. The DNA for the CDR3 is TGTGCCAGCAGCTCCGGGACAGGAAAAAATCAGCCCCAGCATTTT. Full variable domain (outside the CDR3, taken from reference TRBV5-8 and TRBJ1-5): EAGVTQSPTHLIKTRGQQATLRCSPISGHTSVYWYQQALGLGLQFLLWYDEGEERNRGNFPPRFSGRQFPNYSSELNVNALELEDSALYLCASSSGTGKNQPQHFGDGTRLSIL.

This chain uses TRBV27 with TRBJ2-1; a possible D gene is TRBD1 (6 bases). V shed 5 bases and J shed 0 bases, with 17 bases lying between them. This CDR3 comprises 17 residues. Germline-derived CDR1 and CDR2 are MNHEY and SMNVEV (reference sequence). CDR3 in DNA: TGTGCCAGCAGTCCGTATTCAGGGGACGGCTCCTACAATGAGCAGTTCTTC. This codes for CASSPYSGDGSYNEQFF.